The 19 T cell receptor beta chains below all came from one sample that was sequenced in a study of T cell repertoires in cytomegalovirus infection. TCRdb used MiXCR to reprocess the reads, holding one entry per CDR3 protein. The table records about 900,000 distinct CDR3 sequences, approximately 31% of them present only once. Antigens for these TCRs are unknown. Sequenced here: cultured CD8+ T cells from PBMCs, sampled from culture after CMV antigen stimulation. The receptors come from a human donor in good health (CMV status not recorded). Some clones in this sample may be carry-over from other donors' samples.

In regard to this clonotype: A read error may be the cause here, since a much bigger clone is one base away. The CDR3 spells CAGSLVSNSPLHF. CDR3 sequence (DNA): TGTGCCGGCAGCTTAGTCTCAAATTCACCCCTCCACTTT. This sequence joins TRBV7-2 and TRBJ1-6; unclear D gene. The CDR3 spans 13 residues. Germline V gene data show CDR1 as SGHTA and CDR2 as FQGNSA.

V and J are TRBV20-1 and TRBJ2-5; TRBD2 is a possible D gene (6 bases). The CDR3 has 17 residues. Between the trimmed V and J ends, which lost 0 bases and 1 base, there was a span of 18 bases. Germline values: CDR1 DFQATT, CDR2 SNEGSKA (reference sequence). This CDR3 reads CSARDIGDRELQETQYF. Here the CDR3 DNA reads TGCAGTGCTAGAGATATCGGAGACCGGGAGCTCCAAGAGACCCAGTACTTC.

V and J are TRBV5-6 and TRBJ2-1; 9 nucleotides agree with TRBD2. Germline trimming cut 3 bases from V and 9 bases from J; bases unmatched to any gene: 10. The CDR3 loop spans 15 amino acids. Germline CDR1 is SGHDT and CDR2 is YYEEEE. CDR3 DNA: TGTGCCAGCAGCTCTTCCGGGACTAGCCTTGGTGAGCAGTTCTTC. Its protein product is CASSSSGTSLGEQFF.

The rearrangement uses TRBV6-2 or TRBV6-3 and TRBJ1-1, with D uncertain. CDR3 length: 13 amino acids. Looked up from germline, CDR1 is MNHEY and CDR2 is SVGEGT. The V end lost 3 bases, the J end lost 6 bases, and 11 bases lay between the germline ends. The CDR3 DNA sequence: TGTGCCAGCAGTTATATGAGGCCCGCTGAAGCTTTCTTT. Translating gives CASSYMRPAEAFF.

In the case of this clonotype: The junction shows a germline mismatch at one end, possibly a read error. The chain has TRBV4-3 and TRBJ2-2; D uncertain. This CDR3 has 15 amino acids. Germline assignment: CDR1 LGHNA and CDR2 YSLEER. For the CDR3, the DNA is TGCGCCAGCAACCAAGCCCCCCTTATGGGCGGGGAGCTGTTTTTT. It codes for CASNQAPLMGGELFF.

The genes are TRBV7-8 and TRBJ2-3; the match to TRBD1 covers 7 bases. This CDR3 spans 19 amino acids. V shed 1 base and J 0 bases; nucleotides not matched to a gene: 13. Per germline, CDR1 SGHVS and CDR2 FQNEAQ. The CDR3 DNA sequence: TGTGCCAGCAGCTTAGATAGGACAGGAGGTTTATCTAGCACAGATACGCAGTATTTT. This gives the protein CASSLDRTGGLSSTDTQYF.

The chain is built from TRBV13 and TRBJ1-1; D not certain. Germline V lookup: CDR1 PRHDT, CDR2 FYEKMQ (reference sequence). Trimming removed 0 bases from V and 4 bases from J, with 6 bases in between. The CDR3 totals 13 residues. CDR3 sequence: CASSLGYSTEAFF. The DNA for the CDR3 is TGTGCCAGCAGCTTAGGTTACAGCACTGAAGCTTTCTTT.

The chain couples TRBV6-1 to TRBJ2-1; tentatively, D is TRBD1 (6 bases). V dropped 5 bases and J dropped 9 bases, with 23 bases sitting between them. Germline loops: CDR1 MNHNS, CDR2 SASEGT. This CDR3 is 16 amino acids long. The CDR3 DNA follows: TGTGCCAGCAGTCTCATACAGGGATTCAGGAAGGGTGAGCAGTTCTTC. This codes for CASSLIQGFRKGEQFF.

In its sample, this clonotype was seen once. The gene calls are TRBV4-1 and TRBJ1-4; D unresolved. The germline CDR1 and CDR2 sequences are MGHRA and YSYEKL. This CDR3 contains 14 residues. Trimming cost V 4 bases and J 4 bases, with 10 bases left between them. CDR3 coding DNA: TGCGCCAGCAGCCGAGAGGGCAGTAATGAAAAACTGTTTTTT. Translated, it gives CASSREGSNEKLFF.

The chain has TRBV6-1 and TRBJ2-2; TRBD1 agrees at 9 bases. Looked up from germline, CDR1 is MNHNS and CDR2 is SASEGT. Trimming cost V 5 bases and J 4 bases; bases outside gene matches: 5. CDR3 length: 15 amino acids. This CDR3 is CASSYRGQGTGELFF. For the CDR3, the DNA is TGTGCCAGCAGTTATAGGGGACAGGGCACCGGGGAGCTGTTTTTT.

The genes are TRBV27 and TRBJ1-2; D is unclear. CDR1 is MNHEY, CDR2 SMNVEV, per germline (reference sequence). This CDR3 region has 13 residues. The germline V and J ends were trimmed by 3 bases and 6 bases, with 11 bases remaining between them. CDR3 region: CASSFSADDGYTF. DNA for the CDR3: TGTGCCAGCAGTTTTTCGGCAGATGATGGCTACACCTTC.

The V and J genes are TRBV11-2 and TRBJ2-3, with TRBD2 matching over 10 bases. CDR3 length: 18 amino acids. The V gene end was trimmed by 5 bases and the J gene end by 4 bases; junction bases not matched to a gene: 15. Germline CDR1 reads SGHAT; CDR2 reads FQNNGV. The DNA for the CDR3 is TGTGCCAGCAGCCCAGGGAGGCCTAGCGGGGGAGCATCAGATACGCAGTATTTT. Translation gives CASSPGRPSGGASDTQYF.

This clonotype was picked up a small number of times. The chain couples TRBV4-3 to TRBJ2-4; TRBD2 matches at 11 bases. Germline CDR1 reads LGHNA; CDR2 reads YSLEER. The CDR3 is 15 residues long. V shed 3 bases, J shed 8 bases, and the junction held 6 bases outside the gene matches. The CDR3 is CASSQEALAGDIQYF. CDR3 DNA: TGCGCCAGCAGCCAGGAAGCACTAGCGGGGGACATTCAGTACTTC.

The chain employs TRBV7-9 and TRBJ2-3, with TRBD2 identical over 7 bases. V lost 1 base, J lost 2 bases, and 3 bases stayed unmatched. CDR3 length: 15 residues. CDR1 and CDR2 from the germline V gene are SEHNR and FQNEAQ (reference sequence). The CDR3: CASSLGEGLTDTQYF. The CDR3 region has the DNA TGTGCCAGCAGCTTAGGGGAGGGTCTCACAGATACGCAGTATTTT.

The rearrangement joins TRBV6-2 or TRBV6-3 to TRBJ1-5; 7 nucleotides line up with TRBD1. V lost 7 bases to trimming and J lost 7 bases; unmatched junction nucleotides: 7. The CDR3 loop spans 13 amino acids. Germline loops: CDR1 MNHEY, CDR2 SVGEGT. For the CDR3, the DNA is TGTGCCAGCACGCAGGGGGGAGAACAGCCCCAGCATTTT. Protein sequence: CASTQGGEQPQHF.

This clonotype was picked up a small number of times. This sequence joins TRBV7-4 and TRBJ1-1; 8 nucleotides agree with TRBD1. This CDR3 comprises 14 residues. Germline CDR1 is SGHVT and CDR2 is SQSDAQ. Trimming at V came to 6 bases and at J to 0 bases, leaving 3 bases not matched to a gene. The CDR3 DNA reads as TGTGCCAGCAGACCAGGGGGCTTGAACACTGAAGCTTTCTTT. Encoded protein: CASRPGGLNTEAFF.

This clonotype was detected only a few times. The V and J genes are TRBV6-2 or TRBV6-3 and TRBJ2-2; D is uncertain. Germline-derived CDR1 and CDR2 are MNHEY and SVGEGT. This CDR3 spans 13 amino acids. Trimming cost V 5 bases and J 5 bases, with 9 bases left between them. In DNA, the CDR3 is TGTGCCAGCAGTAAGACTTCGACCGGGGAGCTGTTTTTT. This gives the protein CASSKTSTGELFF.

In its sample, this clonotype was seen a few times. The genes are TRBV27 and TRBJ1-2, with TRBD1 identical over 7 bases. CDR1 and CDR2 from the germline V gene are MNHEY and SMNVEV (reference sequence). This CDR3 spans 17 amino acids. Losses at the gene ends were 5 bases for V and 4 bases for J; bases not matched to a gene: 16. The CDR3 coding sequence is TGTGCCAGCAGTCTACTGACCGGGACAGCGCACATCTATGGCTACACCTTC. Encoded protein: CASSLLTGTAHIYGYTF.

This clonotype was detected only a few times. This chain joins TRBV28 and TRBJ2-3; 10 positions agree with TRBD1. Germline loops: CDR1 MDHEN, CDR2 SYDVKM. The CDR3 length is 16 residues. V shed 6 bases and J 5 bases; nucleotides not matched to a gene: 11. The CDR3 loop is CASRETGTGDEDTQYF. The CDR3, as DNA: TGTGCCAGCAGGGAGACCGGGACAGGGGATGAAGATACGCAGTATTTT.